This T cell receptor (beta chain) was obtained from a study of OX40 agonist ivuxolimab in advanced cancers. Overall study: Every patient in dose escalation had hepatocellular carcinoma, melanoma, renal cell or head and neck cancer. Three dose-escalation patients had partial responses: one with hepatocellular carcinoma and two with cutaneous melanoma.

Comments on this clone: What it recognizes is unknown.

CDR3 length equals 13 residues. Germline CDR1 is MDHEN and CDR2 is SYDVKM. V shed 8 bases and J shed 2 bases, with 10 bases lying between them. Profiling relied on immunoSEQ multiplex PCR, and the TCRdb table lists in-frame clones only, not all of them. The data contain approximately 77,000 clones, around 93% of them seen just once; the ten biggest clones take up around 0.29%. Study-level findings and limits: Clonal expansion by week 6 occurred in CD4+ and CD8+ blood T cells (at 0.1 to 3.0 mg/kg). Partial responders at 0.1-3.0 mg/kg had among the lowest clonal expansion.

V and J are TRBV28 and TRBJ1-5, with D maybe TRBD1 (6 bases). Source: CD4+ or CD8+ T cells sorted from blood, taken in a trial of the OX40 agonist ivuxolimab. The source is an adult with an advanced solid tumor such as melanoma, head and neck, liver or kidney cancer. This CDR3 is CASGAGGNQPQHF. CDR3 in DNA: TGTGCCAGCGGTGCAGGGGGCAATCAGCCCCAGCATTTT.